The present TCR beta chain was sequenced within a study of blood T cell repertoires in COVID-19. Study-wide background: Italy, Spain and the United States were the sources of the convalescent and acute COVID-19 samples. T cells, B-cell-depleted T cells, or PBMCs provided the cDNA or gDNA that served as material.

Comment on this clone: The junction differs from germline at one of its ends, possibly a read error.

Patients of the Seattle cohort, enrolled during active infection, were followed longitudinally. Some clones are missing from TCRdb's copy, which holds only in-frame ones; the method was immunoSEQ multiplex PCR. Among 100,000 to 150,000 clones listed, approximately 85% were seen once. Sequencing was performed on peripheral blood. The TCR was taken from a man younger than 45 with COVID-19, enrolled during active disease.

CDR3 sequence (DNA): TGTGCCAGCACCTTAATCTTAAGGGGAAACAATGAGCAGTTCTTC. It codes for CASTLILRGNNEQFF. V gene TRBV7-9 combines with J gene TRBJ2-1, with D perhaps TRBD1 (5 bases). The germline gives CDR1 SEHNR, CDR2 FQNEAQ (reference sequence). The CDR3 runs 15 residues.